This T cell receptor (beta chain) was sequenced during a study of T cells expressing NK-cell markers. Whole-study results and caveats: Expanded NKG2C+ T cell clones had unclear HCMV specificity. A handful of donors' CD3+CD56-NKG2C+ cells were dominated by the same clonotypes.

As regards this clonotype: The antigen is unknown.

This CDR3 spans 13 amino acids. The V gene's germline CDR1 is MGHRA and CDR2 YSYEKL. TCRdb reprocessed the 5' RACE reads, with one entry per CDR3 protein and no DNA. This repertoire includes approximately 150,000 distinct CDR3 sequences. The receptor was isolated from a man between 18 and 29 years old in good health. Sequenced input: blood T cells: a sorted CD56 or NKG2C T cell subset, CD4+ or CD8+ T cells, or bulk PBMC T cells (not recorded which). The chain employs TRBV4-1 and TRBJ2-3. The chain's CDR3 is CASSNVYTDTQYF.